These 5 T cell receptor beta chains originate from one sample sequenced in a study of neurological immune-mediated disorders. As for time point: longitudinal time-point 2. TCRdb reprocessed the 5' RACE reads with MiXCR, giving one entry per CDR3 protein. The sample shows about 80,000 distinct CDR3 sequences, nearly 6% of them seen only once. Sequences were obtained from PBMCs. The receptors originated from a woman aged 60-75 years with multiple sclerosis.

There are many counts of this clonotype. This chain joins TRBV7-9 and TRBJ2-1; 14 nucleotides align to TRBD2. V shed 4 bases and J 9 bases; nucleotides not matched to a gene: 14. The CDR3 has 18 amino acids. Per germline, CDR1 SEHNR and CDR2 FQNEAQ (reference sequence). The CDR3 loop is CASSSSGLAGVVVGEQFF. CDR3 in DNA: TGTGCCAGCAGCTCCTCGGGACTAGCGGGGGTGGTTGTCGGTGAGCAGTTCTTC.

This clonotype was picked up many times. The genes are TRBV21-1 and TRBJ1-1; TRBD1, the table's D call, lacks a check against the DNA. TRBV21-1 is a listed pseudogene. The CDR3 contains 12 residues. The CDR3 is CASSKVEGVAFF. The CDR3, as DNA: TGTGCCAGCAGCAAAGTAGAAGGGGTAGCTTTCTTT.

This clonotype was detected ten times or more. V and J are TRBV20-1 and TRBJ1-4, with TRBD1 as a possible D gene (5 bases). There are 14 residues in the CDR3. V gave up 1 base and J gave up 5 bases, with 11 bases separating them. CDR1 is DFQATT and CDR2 is SNEGSKA in the germline V gene (reference sequence). The CDR3 reads CSARGGTSNEKLFF. The CDR3 nucleotides read TGCAGTGCTAGAGGCGGGACGTCGAATGAAAAACTGTTTTTT.

About this clonotype itself: A read error may be the cause here, since a much bigger clone is one base away. The V gene is TRBV7-8, the J gene TRBJ1-5, with no clear D. The CDR3 is 15 amino acids. The germline V gene encodes CDR1 SGHVS and CDR2 FQNEAQ. The CDR3 DNA reads as TGTGCCAGCAGCTCCTTAGACCCGAGGAATCAGCCCCCGCATTTT. This codes for CASSSLDPRNQPPHF.

This clonotype has a count of ten or more. This rearrangement joins TRBV29-1 to TRBJ2-7, with a possible D match to TRBD2 (5 bases). The germline gives CDR1 SQVTM, CDR2 ANQGSEA. The CDR3 runs to 15 residues. Trimming removed 6 bases from V and 0 bases from J, with 18 bases in between. DNA of the CDR3: TGCAGCGTCTCCGGGGAACGGGGATTCTCCTACGAGCAGTACTTC. Amino acid sequence: CSVSGERGFSYEQYF.